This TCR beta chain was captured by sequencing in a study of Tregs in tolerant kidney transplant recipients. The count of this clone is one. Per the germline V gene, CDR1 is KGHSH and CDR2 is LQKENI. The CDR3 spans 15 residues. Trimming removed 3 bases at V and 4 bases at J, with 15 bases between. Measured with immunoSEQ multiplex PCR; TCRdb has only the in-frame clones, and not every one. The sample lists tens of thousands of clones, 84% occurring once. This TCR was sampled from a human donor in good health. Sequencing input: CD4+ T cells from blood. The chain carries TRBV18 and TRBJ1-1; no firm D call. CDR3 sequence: CASSPSREVRTEAFF. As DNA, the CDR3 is TGTGCCAGCTCACCGTCACGGGAGGTCCGCACTGAAGCTTTCTTT.